Each of the 7 T cell receptor beta chains below was sequenced from the same sample in a study of OX40 agonist ivuxolimab in advanced cancers. Libraries were prepared by immunoSEQ multiplex PCR; TCRdb keeps only in-frame clonotypes and omits some of them. There are roughly 60,000 clones in the sample; about 88% occur only once, and about 0.82% lies in the top ten. The material sequenced was CD4+ or CD8+ T cells sorted from blood, taken in a trial of the OX40 agonist ivuxolimab. The receptors were sampled from an adult with an advanced solid tumor such as melanoma, head and neck, liver or kidney cancer.

The V and J genes are TRBV27 and TRBJ2-7; 11 bases line up with TRBD2. The CDR3 covers 16 residues. The germline V gene has CDR1 MNHEY and CDR2 SMNVEV (reference sequence). J lost 0 bases, V lost 4 bases, and 5 bases had no gene match. The DNA for the CDR3 is TGTGCCAGCAGTTCCCGACTAGCGGGGAGCTCCTACGAGCAGTACTTC. As protein: CASSSRLAGSSYEQYF.

The J gene is TRBJ2-2, the V gene TRBV11-2, with D maybe TRBD1 (6 bases). Deletions cut 3 bases from V and 4 bases from J, with 6 bases between. Germline CDR1 SGHAT, CDR2 FQNNGV. CDR3 size: 13 residues. The CDR3 DNA reads as TGTGCCAGCAGCTTGGGGGCCACCGGGGAGCTGTTTTTT. Residues: CASSLGATGELFF.

This clone has just a few counts. The chain joins TRBV2 to TRBJ1-2; the match to TRBD1 covers 8 bases. After removal of 6 bases from V and 6 bases from J, the junction contained 3 bases not matched to a gene. Germline V lookup: CDR1 SNHLY, CDR2 FYNNEI. The CDR3 totals 12 residues. The DNA of the CDR3 is TGTGCCAGCAGACAGGGGGGGGATGGCTACACCTTC. Its translation is CASRQGGDGYTF.

This clone has only one observation. The V and J genes are TRBV7-8 and TRBJ1-2, with D uncertain. The CDR3 spans 13 residues. Germline CDR1 reads SGHVS; CDR2 reads FQNEAQ. V shed 4 bases and J shed 5 bases, with 11 bases lying between them. The CDR3: CASSSRMSYGYTF. CDR3 nucleotides: TGTGCCAGCAGCTCGAGGATGTCATATGGCTACACCTTC.

The rearrangement joins TRBV7-9 to TRBJ1-2; TRBD1 is a possible D gene (6 bases). V lost 6 bases and J 7 bases, leaving 18 bases between the germline ends. This CDR3 comprises 14 residues. Germline values: CDR1 SEHNR, CDR2 FQNEAQ (reference sequence). The CDR3 here is CASSPPGQEVGYTF. The CDR3 DNA reads as TGTGCCAGCAGTCCTCCGGGACAAGAAGTTGGCTACACCTTC.

This clone has more than one count but fewer than ten. The chain has TRBV7-8 and TRBJ2-7; 7 nucleotides agree with TRBD1. CDR1 is SGHVS, CDR2 FQNEAQ, per germline. The CDR3 contains 14 residues. With V trimmed by 4 bases and J by 1 base, 4 bases remained unmatched. CDR3: CASSWTGQSYEQYF. CDR3 sequence (DNA): TGTGCCAGCAGCTGGACAGGCCAGTCCTACGAGCAGTACTTC.

The chain couples TRBV23-1 to TRBJ1-1, with unresolved D. TRBV23-1 is known as an ORF, though its function is uncertain. The CDR3 consists of 14 residues. Trimming stripped 4 bases from V and 0 bases from J, with 9 bases between. In DNA form, the CDR3 reads TGCGCCAGCAGTCCAGGACGTATGAACACTGAAGCTTTCTTT. Protein: CASSPGRMNTEAFF.